This T cell receptor beta chain is from a study of cytomegalovirus exposure and HLA in healthy donors. General study points: Cytomegalovirus-associated TCR beta chains were listed, numbering around 150. According to a subsequent analysis, TCR clusters identified in the first cohort showed a tendency to co-occur across the approximately 120 validation repertoires.

This clone was detected ten times or more. What it binds is unknown. Assay used: immunoSEQ multiplex PCR; TCRdb lists only in-frame clones, some missing. The sample has 200,000 to 250,000 clones; roughly 85% are singletons. Separation from the roughly 670-subject first cohort characterized the approximately 120-subject validation cohort, to which the donors belonged. The CDR3 runs to 12 residues. With 6 bases removed from V and 6 bases from J, the gap between germline ends came to 10 bases. Germline V gene sequence: CDR1 SGHTA, CDR2 FQGTGA. The sequencing input was PBMCs. The clonotype originates from a woman aged 18-29 years in good health and CMV-seronegative. The rearrangement joins TRBV7-3 to TRBJ2-3; a possible D gene is TRBD1 (5 bases). This chain's CDR3 is CASSSGLDTQYF. CDR3 nucleotides: TGTGCCAGCAGTTCAGGGTTGGATACGCAGTATTTT.